This record concerns one T cell receptor (beta chain) sequence. Its antigen is unidentified. This entry comes from a study of cytomegalovirus exposure and HLA in healthy donors. Study findings and constraints: Reportedly, diagnosis of cytomegalovirus status by the classifier showed high specificity and sensitivity.

The table came from immunoSEQ multiplex PCR; TCRdb's copy has only in-frame clones and leaves some out. Among 150,000 to 200,000 clones listed, approximately 90% were seen once. This CDR3 contains 13 residues. Looked up from germline, CDR1 is SQVTM and CDR2 is ANQGSEA. With V trimmed by 7 bases and J by 3 bases, 5 bases remained unmatched. The chain is built from TRBV29-1 and TRBJ1-2; 10 nucleotides agree with TRBD1. The specimen sequenced was PBMCs. The sequence was obtained from a man between 18 and 35 years old in good health and CMV-seronegative. In DNA form, the CDR3 reads TGCAGCGCCGCCGGGACAGGGGACTATGGCTACACCTTC. It yields the protein CSAAGTGDYGYTF.